A single sample is the source of the 29 T cell receptor beta chains below, sequenced in a study of glioma-infiltrating T cells after dendritic cell vaccination. Sequencing was performed with immunoSEQ multiplex PCR; in TCRdb, only in-frame clones are kept and a portion is missing. The repertoire includes 75,000 to 100,000 clones, over 60% of them detected once, and over 5% sits in the top ten. Source: blood, taken before dendritic cell vaccination. These receptor sequences come from a human donor with glioblastoma.

The J gene is TRBJ2-4, the V gene TRBV7-9; D not certain. V was shortened by 1 base and J by 0 bases, with 4 bases between the two germline ends. The germline gives CDR1 SEHNR, CDR2 FQNEAQ (reference sequence). The CDR3 runs to 14 residues. This CDR3 is CASSLGLAKNIQYF. In DNA, the CDR3 is TGTGCCAGCAGCTTAGGACTAGCCAAAAACATTCAGTACTTC.

The chain is built from TRBV5-1 and TRBJ2-1; 10 bases line up with TRBD2. There are 15 residues in the CDR3. Unmatched junction bases numbered 3, after V lost 1 base and J lost 5 bases. CDR1 and CDR2 (germline): SGHRS, YFSETQ. The CDR3 loop reads CASSLITSGDNEQFF. In nucleotides, the CDR3 is TGCGCCAGCAGCTTGATAACTAGCGGGGACAATGAGCAGTTCTTC.

This clone was detected a few times. V is TRBV10-2 and J is TRBJ1-1; no clear D gene. Deletions cut 4 bases from V and 0 bases from J, with 9 bases between. Germline CDR1 and CDR2: WSHSY and SAAADI. There are 14 residues in the CDR3. CDR3 nucleotide sequence: TGCGCCAGCAGTGTGGCACAACTGAACACTGAAGCTTTCTTT. This translates into CASSVAQLNTEAFF.

Worth noting for this clone: The junction departs from the called germline gene at one end, perhaps through a read error. V is TRBV7-7 and J is TRBJ2-1; a possible D gene is TRBD2 (5 bases). Germline V lookup: CDR1 SSHAT, CDR2 FNYEAQ (reference sequence). CDR3 length equals 14 residues. CDR3 nucleotides: TGTGCTAGCAGCTTAGCCGGGATCAACAATGAGCAGTTCTTC. It codes for CASSLAGINNEQFF.

J is TRBJ2-5 and V is TRBV4-1; TRBD1 aligns across 9 bases. Germline CDR1 and CDR2: MGHRA and YSYEKL. The CDR3 is made up of 16 amino acids. The ends lost 4 bases at V and 5 bases at J; junction bases unmatched: 11. CDR3 nucleotides: TGCGCCAGCAGCCCGGGGGACAGGGAGGGGTTGGAGACCCAGTACTTC. Residues: CASSPGDREGLETQYF.

The chain combines TRBV25-1 with TRBJ1-1; weak D call: TRBD1 (5 bases). With 4 bases removed from V and 4 bases from J, the gap between germline ends came to 13 bases. The CDR3 sequence is 14 residues long. Looked up from germline, CDR1 is MGHDK and CDR2 is SYGVNS. This CDR3 reads CASSVAGWGTEAFF. CDR3 sequence (DNA): TGTGCCAGCAGTGTGGCAGGGTGGGGCACTGAAGCTTTCTTT.

This chain joins TRBV5-1 and TRBJ1-1, with D perhaps TRBD1 (5 bases). Germline V gene data show CDR1 as SGHRS and CDR2 as YFSETQ. The CDR3 totals 14 residues. Trimming took 0 bases from V and 4 from J, leaving 10 bases between them. CDR3: CASSLDMGRTEAFF. For the CDR3, the DNA is TGCGCCAGCAGCTTGGATATGGGGCGCACTGAAGCTTTCTTT.

This clone has only one observation. The CDR3 coding sequence is TGTGCCAGCAGGCCCGGGGGACAGGGGGTAATATTCACAGATACGCAGTATTTT. Its translation is CASRPGGQGVIFTDTQYF. The chain couples TRBV28 to TRBJ2-3, with TRBD1 identical over 11 bases. The CDR3 is made up of 18 amino acids. V was pared by 6 bases and J by 2 bases, with 13 bases of the junction left unmatched. CDR1 is MDHEN, CDR2 SYDVKM, per germline.

The rearrangement uses TRBV19 and TRBJ2-3, with a weak D call TRBD1 (6 bases). The ends were cut back, 7 bases at V and 0 bases at J, with 11 bases in the middle. Germline CDR1 LNHDA, CDR2 SQIVND (reference sequence). This CDR3 region has 14 residues. The CDR3 protein is CASKQGPSTDTQYF. CDR3 DNA: TGTGCCAGTAAACAGGGTCCTAGCACAGATACGCAGTATTTT.

This clone occurred once. This chain links TRBV28 with TRBJ2-1; 14 positions agree with TRBD2. CDR1 is MDHEN, CDR2 SYDVKM, per germline. The junction had 5 bases not matched to a gene; V was cut back by 4 bases and J by 9 bases. There are 15 residues in the CDR3. The CDR3 protein is CASSSGTSGSSEQFF. The CDR3 nucleotides are TGTGCCAGCAGTTCCGGGACTAGCGGGAGTAGTGAGCAGTTCTTC.

This chain connects TRBV15 to TRBJ1-2, with D maybe TRBD1 (5 bases). CDR1 LNHNV and CDR2 YYDKDF come from the germline V gene (reference sequence). With 7 bases removed from V and 7 bases from J, the gap between germline ends came to 13 bases. The CDR3 is 12 amino acids. The CDR3 coding sequence is TGTGCCACCACCCTTAGGGGTACTGGCTACACCTTC. Translated: CATTLRGTGYTF.

The chain is built from TRBV18 and TRBJ2-7; D call uncertain. This CDR3 spans 12 amino acids. CDR1 is KGHSH, CDR2 LQKENI, per germline. The V end was cut by 1 base, the J end by 5 bases, with 6 bases between. The CDR3 nucleotides read TGTGCCAGCTCACCACGGAGCGACGAGCAGTACTTC. Its protein is CASSPRSDEQYF.

J is TRBJ2-5 and V is TRBV9, with a tentative D call TRBD2 (5 bases). The V and J ends lost 4 bases and 4 bases respectively, with 17 bases between them. Looked up from germline, CDR1 is SGDLS and CDR2 is YYNGEE. This CDR3 has 15 amino acids. Here the CDR3 DNA reads TGTGCCAGCAGCCTCACCCCGGGGTGGGCAGAGACCCAGTACTTC. It yields the protein CASSLTPGWAETQYF.

This sequence joins TRBV28 and TRBJ2-3; D ambiguous. Between the trimmed V and J ends, which lost 4 bases and 4 bases, there was a span of 6 bases. Germline V gene data show CDR1 as MDHEN and CDR2 as SYDVKM. This CDR3 is built from 12 residues. The CDR3 reads CASSSSADTQYF. The CDR3 nucleotides read TGTGCCAGCAGTTCTAGTGCAGATACGCAGTATTTT.

This chain connects TRBV28 to TRBJ2-5; 10 bases fit TRBD1. V lost 6 bases and J lost 3; bases outside the gene matches: 4. The CDR3 is 14 residues long. Per the germline V gene, CDR1 is MDHEN and CDR2 is SYDVKM. The DNA of the CDR3 is TGTGCCAGCAGGACAGGGGGCTGGAAAGAGACCCAGTACTTC. This encodes CASRTGGWKETQYF.

The rearrangement links TRBV10-1 to TRBJ2-3; D ambiguous. This CDR3 contains 13 residues. Trimming took off 3 bases at V and 3 bases at J, with 7 bases between the two ends. Germline CDR1 WNHNN, CDR2 SYGVQD (reference sequence). CDR3 DNA sequence: TGCGCCAGCAGTGAAGCAGGAACAGATACGCAGTATTTT. It codes for CASSEAGTDTQYF.

The V and J genes are TRBV6-5 and TRBJ2-6; possibly TRBD1 for D (5 bases). Deletions cut 1 base from V and 4 bases from J, with 11 bases between. CDR1 and CDR2 from the germline V gene are MNHEY and SVGAGI. The CDR3 covers 16 residues. The CDR3 sequence: CASSYFRGPGANVLTF. CDR3 DNA sequence: TGTGCCAGCAGTTACTTTAGGGGTCCCGGGGCCAACGTCCTGACTTTC.

This clone was found once. This chain links TRBV29-1 with TRBJ1-3; 8 nucleotides align to TRBD1. Germline V gene data show CDR1 as SQVTM and CDR2 as ANQGSEA. The CDR3 is 13 amino acids. Trimming removed 5 bases from V and 4 bases from J; junction bases left unmatched: 4. The CDR3 DNA reads TGCAGCGTTTCGGACAGGGCCGGAAACACCATATATTTT. This translates into CSVSDRAGNTIYF.

V is TRBV25-1 and J is TRBJ1-3; D may be TRBD1 (5 bases). The CDR3 consists of 14 residues. In germline, CDR1 is MGHDK, CDR2 SYGVNS. V shed 3 bases and J shed 4 bases, with 10 bases lying between them. The CDR3 DNA sequence: TGTGCCAGCAGTGACCCGCAGGGCGGAAACACCATATATTTT. It is translated as CASSDPQGGNTIYF.

This chain links TRBV18 with TRBJ2-5; the match to TRBD1 covers 8 bases. Germline trimming cut 0 bases from V and 5 bases from J; bases unmatched to any gene: 8. The germline CDR1 and CDR2 sequences are KGHSH and LQKENI. CDR3 length equals 16 residues. CDR3 nucleotides: TGTGCCAGCTCACCACCGTCTATGGCAGGGGGCGAGACCCAGTACTTC. Translating gives CASSPPSMAGGETQYF.

This chain connects TRBV30 to TRBJ2-7; D is possibly TRBD2 (6 bases). The CDR3 sequence is 13 residues long. Trimming removed 5 bases at V and 2 bases at J, with 13 bases between. In germline, CDR1 is GTSNPN, CDR2 SVGIG (reference sequence). This chain's CDR3 is CAWDSGYPYEQYF. The CDR3 bases are TGTGCCTGGGATAGCGGCTACCCCTACGAGCAGTACTTC.

This chain links TRBV27 with TRBJ2-7; the match to TRBD1 covers 10 bases. V was clipped by 2 bases and J by 3 bases; unmatched bases: 13. Germline values: CDR1 MNHEY, CDR2 SMNVEV (reference sequence). CDR3 length: 18 residues. This CDR3 is CASSLRFRGGTGVYEQYF. The CDR3 DNA is TGTGCCAGCAGTTTAAGGTTTCGGGGGGGGACAGGGGTCTACGAGCAGTACTTC.

The gene calls are TRBV4-1 and TRBJ2-2, with 8 bases fitting TRBD2. The CDR3 sequence is 19 residues long. J was trimmed by 5 bases and V by 0 bases; bases with no gene match: 14. From germline, CDR1 is MGHRA and CDR2 YSYEKL. CDR3 in amino acids: CASSQDPTQAGVGTGELFF. CDR3 DNA sequence: TGCGCCAGCAGCCAAGACCCGACCCAAGCGGGAGTGGGAACCGGGGAGCTGTTTTTT.

This chain uses TRBV6-4 with TRBJ2-2, with 7 bases identical to TRBD1. Germline loops: CDR1 MRHNA, CDR2 SNTAGT. The CDR3 loop spans 15 amino acids. The trim removed 4 bases at V and 8 bases at J, leaving 10 bases unmatched. The CDR3 nucleotides are TGTGCCAGCAGTGTATCCCCTACAGGGGCGGGGGAGCTGTTTTTT. It yields the protein CASSVSPTGAGELFF.

The chain uses TRBV5-1 and TRBJ1-4, with D perhaps TRBD1 (5 bases). The CDR3 totals 14 residues. V dropped 4 bases and J dropped 6 bases, with 13 bases sitting between them. Looked up from germline, CDR1 is SGHRS and CDR2 is YFSETQ. CDR3 DNA: TGCGCCAGCAGCCACAGGAATCGGGATGAAAAACTGTTTTTT. This codes for CASSHRNRDEKLFF.

A single count supports this clone. The V gene is TRBV11-2, the J gene TRBJ1-1, with 7 bases that match TRBD1. The germline V gene encodes CDR1 SGHAT and CDR2 FQNNGV. Losses at the gene ends were 3 bases for V and 3 bases for J; bases not matched to a gene: 7. The CDR3 totals 15 residues. CDR3 nucleotide sequence: TGTGCCAGCAGCTTCTCCCGGGACAGATACACTGAAGCTTTCTTT. Its protein product is CASSFSRDRYTEAFF.

The chain has TRBV29-1 and TRBJ1-1, with D unresolved. The CDR3 spans 15 residues. The germline V gene encodes CDR1 SQVTM and CDR2 ANQGSEA. The CDR3 reads CTVAGLGGGNTEAFF. CDR3 sequence (DNA): TGCACAGTGGCGGGGTTGGGAGGAGGGAACACTGAAGCTTTCTTT.

V and J are TRBV6-5 and TRBJ2-5; 7 bases align to TRBD1. Looked up from germline, CDR1 is MNHEY and CDR2 is SVGAGI. The CDR3 length is 15 residues. The trim removed 2 bases at V and 2 bases at J, leaving 5 bases unmatched. The CDR3 sequence: CASSYITRGQETQYF. The CDR3 DNA reads TGTGCCAGCAGTTACATAACCAGGGGGCAAGAGACCCAGTACTTC.

This rearrangement joins TRBV5-1 to TRBJ2-4, with 10 bases lining up with TRBD1. Trimming at V came to 3 bases and at J to 7 bases, leaving 7 bases not matched to a gene. Germline-derived CDR1 and CDR2 are SGHRS and YFSETQ. The CDR3 consists of 15 residues. The CDR3 DNA sequence: TGCGCCAGCAGCTGGGACAGGGGTACGTGGAACATTCAGTACTTC. It yields the protein CASSWDRGTWNIQYF.